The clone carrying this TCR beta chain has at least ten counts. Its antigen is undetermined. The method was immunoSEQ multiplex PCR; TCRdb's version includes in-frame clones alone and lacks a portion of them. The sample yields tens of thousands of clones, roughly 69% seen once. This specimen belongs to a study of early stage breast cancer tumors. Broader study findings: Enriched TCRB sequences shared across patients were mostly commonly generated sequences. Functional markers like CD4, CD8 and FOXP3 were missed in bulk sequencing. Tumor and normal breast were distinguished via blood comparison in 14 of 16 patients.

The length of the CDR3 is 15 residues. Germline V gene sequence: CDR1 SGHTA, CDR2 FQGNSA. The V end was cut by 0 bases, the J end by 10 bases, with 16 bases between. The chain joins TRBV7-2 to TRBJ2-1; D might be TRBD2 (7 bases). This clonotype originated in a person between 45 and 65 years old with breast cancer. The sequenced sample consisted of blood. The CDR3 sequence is CASSLAGGPSWEQFF. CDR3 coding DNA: TGTGCCAGCAGCTTAGCGGGGGGGCCTTCGTGGGAGCAGTTCTTC.